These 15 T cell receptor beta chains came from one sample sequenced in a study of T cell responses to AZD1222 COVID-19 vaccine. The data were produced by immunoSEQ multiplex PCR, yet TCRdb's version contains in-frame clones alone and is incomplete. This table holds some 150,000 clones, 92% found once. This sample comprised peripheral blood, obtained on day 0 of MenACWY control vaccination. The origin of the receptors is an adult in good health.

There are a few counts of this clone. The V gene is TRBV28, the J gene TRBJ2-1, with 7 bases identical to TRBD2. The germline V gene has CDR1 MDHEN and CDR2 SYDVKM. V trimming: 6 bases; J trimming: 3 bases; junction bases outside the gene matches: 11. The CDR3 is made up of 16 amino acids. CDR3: CASRPLGREYYNEQFF. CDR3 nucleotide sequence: TGTGCCAGCAGGCCCCTTGGGCGGGAGTACTACAATGAGCAGTTCTTC.

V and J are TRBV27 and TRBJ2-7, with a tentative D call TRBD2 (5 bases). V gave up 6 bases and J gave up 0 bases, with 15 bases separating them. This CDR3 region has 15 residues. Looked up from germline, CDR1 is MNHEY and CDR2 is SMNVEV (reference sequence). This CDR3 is CASSPDYYLSYEQYF. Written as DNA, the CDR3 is TGTGCCAGCAGCCCCGACTACTACCTCTCCTACGAGCAGTACTTC.

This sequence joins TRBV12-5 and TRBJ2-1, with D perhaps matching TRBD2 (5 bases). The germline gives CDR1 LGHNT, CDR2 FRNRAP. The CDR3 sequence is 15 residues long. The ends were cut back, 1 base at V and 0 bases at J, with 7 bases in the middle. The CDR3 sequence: CASGLDGNSYNEQFF. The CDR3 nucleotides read TGTGCTAGTGGTTTGGACGGGAACTCCTACAATGAGCAGTTCTTC.

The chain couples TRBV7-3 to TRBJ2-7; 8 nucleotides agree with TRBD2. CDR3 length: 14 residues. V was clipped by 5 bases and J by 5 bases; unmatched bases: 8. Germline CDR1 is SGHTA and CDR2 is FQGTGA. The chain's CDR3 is CASSPGRAPHEQYF. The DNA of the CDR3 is TGTGCCAGCAGCCCCGGGAGGGCGCCGCACGAGCAGTACTTC.

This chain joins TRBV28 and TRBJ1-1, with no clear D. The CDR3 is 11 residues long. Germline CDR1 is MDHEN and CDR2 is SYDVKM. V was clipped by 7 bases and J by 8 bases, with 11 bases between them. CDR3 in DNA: TGTGCCAGCAACTCCTTCGGAGAAGCTTTCTTT. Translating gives CASNSFGEAFF. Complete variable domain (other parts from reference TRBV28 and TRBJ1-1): DVKVTQSSRYLVKRTGEKVFLECVQDMDHENMFWYRQDPGLGLRLIYFSYDVKMKEKGDIPEGYSVSREKKERFSLILESASTNQTSMYLCASNSFGEAFFGQGTRLTVV.

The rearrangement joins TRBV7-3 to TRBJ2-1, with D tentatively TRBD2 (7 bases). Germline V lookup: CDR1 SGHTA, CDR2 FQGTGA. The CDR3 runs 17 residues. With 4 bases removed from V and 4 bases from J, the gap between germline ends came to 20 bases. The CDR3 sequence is CASSSGGRGSSYNEQFF. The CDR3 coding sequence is TGTGCCAGCAGCTCCGGGGGGCGCGGGAGCAGTTACAATGAGCAGTTCTTC.

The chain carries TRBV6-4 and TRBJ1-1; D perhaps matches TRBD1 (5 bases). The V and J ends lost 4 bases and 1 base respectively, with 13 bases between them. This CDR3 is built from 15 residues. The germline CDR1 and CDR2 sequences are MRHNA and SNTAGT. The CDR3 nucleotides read TGTGCCAGCAGTGCCTTTGGGACCAGGAACACTGAAGCTTTCTTT. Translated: CASSAFGTRNTEAFF.

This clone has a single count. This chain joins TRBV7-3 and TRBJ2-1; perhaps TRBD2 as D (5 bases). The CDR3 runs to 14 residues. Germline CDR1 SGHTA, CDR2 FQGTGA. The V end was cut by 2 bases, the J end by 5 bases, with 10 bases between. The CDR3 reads CASSLAGFNNEQFF. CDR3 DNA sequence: TGTGCCAGCAGCTTAGCGGGCTTCAACAATGAGCAGTTCTTC.

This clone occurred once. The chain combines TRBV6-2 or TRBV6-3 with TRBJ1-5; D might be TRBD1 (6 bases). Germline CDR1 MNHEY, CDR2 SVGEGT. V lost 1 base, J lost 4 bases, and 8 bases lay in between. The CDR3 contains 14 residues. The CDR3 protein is CASSYWDTNQPQHF. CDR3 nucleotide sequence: TGTGCCAGCAGTTACTGGGACACAAATCAGCCCCAGCATTTT.

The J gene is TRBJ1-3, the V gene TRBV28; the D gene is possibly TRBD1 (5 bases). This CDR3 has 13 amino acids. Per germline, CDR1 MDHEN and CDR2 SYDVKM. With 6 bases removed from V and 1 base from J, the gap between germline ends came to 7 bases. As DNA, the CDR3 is TGTGCCAGCAGAGCAGGGTCTGGAAACACCATATATTTT. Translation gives CASRAGSGNTIYF.

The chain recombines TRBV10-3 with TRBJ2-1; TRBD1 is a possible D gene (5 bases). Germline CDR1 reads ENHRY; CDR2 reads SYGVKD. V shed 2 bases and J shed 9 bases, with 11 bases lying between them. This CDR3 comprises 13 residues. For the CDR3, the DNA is TGTGCCATCAGTGAGCTGGGGCTCCTTGAGCAGTTCTTC. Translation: CAISELGLLEQFF.

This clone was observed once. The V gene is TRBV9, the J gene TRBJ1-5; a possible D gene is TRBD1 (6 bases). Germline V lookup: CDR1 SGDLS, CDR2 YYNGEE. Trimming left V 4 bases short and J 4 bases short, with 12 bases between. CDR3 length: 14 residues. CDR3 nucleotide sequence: TGTGCCAGCAGCCTACAGGGCTGGAATCAGCCCCAGCATTTT. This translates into CASSLQGWNQPQHF.

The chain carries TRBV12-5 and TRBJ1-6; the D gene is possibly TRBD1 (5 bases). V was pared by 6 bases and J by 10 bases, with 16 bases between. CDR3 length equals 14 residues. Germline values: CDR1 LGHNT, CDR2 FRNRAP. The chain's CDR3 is CASGRGTGGSPLHF. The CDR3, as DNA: TGTGCTAGTGGCCGGGGCACGGGCGGGTCACCCCTCCACTTT.

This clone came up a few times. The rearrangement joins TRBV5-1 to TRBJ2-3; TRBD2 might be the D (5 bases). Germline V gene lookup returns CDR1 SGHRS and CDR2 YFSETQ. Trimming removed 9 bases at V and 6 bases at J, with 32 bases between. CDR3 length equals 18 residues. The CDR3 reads CATPRPDSSSTGGDTQYF. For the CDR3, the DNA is TGCGCCACCCCTCGCCCGGACTCCAGCTCCACCGGTGGGGATACGCAGTATTTT.

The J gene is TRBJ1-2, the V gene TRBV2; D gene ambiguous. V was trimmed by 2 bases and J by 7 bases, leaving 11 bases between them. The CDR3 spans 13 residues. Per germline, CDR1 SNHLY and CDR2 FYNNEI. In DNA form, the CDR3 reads TGTGCCAGCAGTGAACCAAATGCTCGTGGCTACACCTTC. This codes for CASSEPNARGYTF.